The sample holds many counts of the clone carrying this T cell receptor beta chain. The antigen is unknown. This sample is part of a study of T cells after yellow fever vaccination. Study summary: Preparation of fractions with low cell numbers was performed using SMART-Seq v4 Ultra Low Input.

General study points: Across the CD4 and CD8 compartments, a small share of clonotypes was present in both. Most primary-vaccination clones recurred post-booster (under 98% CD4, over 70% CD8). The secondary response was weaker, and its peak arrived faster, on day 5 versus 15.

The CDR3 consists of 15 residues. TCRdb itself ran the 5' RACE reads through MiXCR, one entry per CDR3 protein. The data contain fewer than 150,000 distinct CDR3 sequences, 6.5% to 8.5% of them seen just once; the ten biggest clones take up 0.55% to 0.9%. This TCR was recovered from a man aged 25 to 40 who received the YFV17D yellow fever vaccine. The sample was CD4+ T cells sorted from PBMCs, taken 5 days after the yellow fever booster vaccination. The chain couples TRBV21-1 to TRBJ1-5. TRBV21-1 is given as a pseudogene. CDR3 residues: CASSTRLVRDQPQHF. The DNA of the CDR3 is TGTGCCAGCAGCACTAGACTGGTCAGAGATCAGCCCCAGCATTTT.